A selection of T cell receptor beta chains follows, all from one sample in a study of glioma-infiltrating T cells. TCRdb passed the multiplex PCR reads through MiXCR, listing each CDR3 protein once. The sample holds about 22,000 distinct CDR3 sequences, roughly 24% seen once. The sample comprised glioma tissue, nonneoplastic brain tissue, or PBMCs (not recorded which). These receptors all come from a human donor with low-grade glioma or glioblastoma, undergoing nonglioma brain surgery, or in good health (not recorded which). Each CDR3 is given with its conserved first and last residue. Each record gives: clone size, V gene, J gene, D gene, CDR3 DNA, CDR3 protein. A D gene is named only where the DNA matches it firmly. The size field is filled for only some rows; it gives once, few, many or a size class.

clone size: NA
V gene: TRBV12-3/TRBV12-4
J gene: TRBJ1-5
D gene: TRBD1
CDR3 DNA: TGTGCCAGCAGTACCCAGGGGGCAAGGTCTGATCAGCCCCAGCATTTT
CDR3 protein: CASSTQGARSDQPQHF

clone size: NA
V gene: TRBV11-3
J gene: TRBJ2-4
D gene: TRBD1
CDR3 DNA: TGTGCCAGCAGCCCCGGACAGGGAAACATTCAGTACTTC
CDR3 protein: CASSPGQGNIQYF

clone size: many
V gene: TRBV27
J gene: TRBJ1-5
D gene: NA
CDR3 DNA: TGTGCCAGCAGTTTTAGCGGAGGTGGGAGGGCAAGAGGCGTCCCCAATCAGCCCCAGCATTTT
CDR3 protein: CASSFSGGGRARGVPNQPQHF

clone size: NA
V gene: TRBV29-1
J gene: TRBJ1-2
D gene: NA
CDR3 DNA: TGCAGCGTTCGGGTGATCTATGGCTACACCTTC
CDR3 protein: CSVRVIYGYTF

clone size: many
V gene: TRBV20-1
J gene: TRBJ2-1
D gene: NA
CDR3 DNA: TGCAGTGCTAGTCTGAGGGCGGCTGAGCAGTTCTTC
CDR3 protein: CSASLRAAEQFF

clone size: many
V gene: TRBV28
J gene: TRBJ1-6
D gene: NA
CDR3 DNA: TGTGCCAGCAGCCCGCCGGTTTGGGGGCGTTCACCCCTCCACTTT
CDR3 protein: CASSPPVWGRSPLHF

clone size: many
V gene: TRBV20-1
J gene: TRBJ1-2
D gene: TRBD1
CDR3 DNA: TGCAGTGCTAGCCGACAGGGAATCTATGGCTACACCTTC
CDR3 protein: CSASRQGIYGYTF

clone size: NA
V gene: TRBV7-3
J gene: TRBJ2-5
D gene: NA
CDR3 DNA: TGTGCCAGCAGACCGTACTCATTTTCGGAGACCCAGTACTTC
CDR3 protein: CASRPYSFSETQYF

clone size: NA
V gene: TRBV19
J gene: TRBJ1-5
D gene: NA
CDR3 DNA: TGTGCCAGTAGTATTTCACAGGGCAATCAGCCCCAGCATTTT
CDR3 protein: CASSISQGNQPQHF

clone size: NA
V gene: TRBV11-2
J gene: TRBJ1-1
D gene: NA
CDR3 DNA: TGTGCCAGCAGCCAAGTACCGGGACGGAACACTGAAGCTTTCTTT
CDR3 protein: CASSQVPGRNTEAFF

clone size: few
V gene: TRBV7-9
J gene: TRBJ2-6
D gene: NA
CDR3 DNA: TGTGCCATCTCACGCTCCCAAGAAGTAGTAGCCGGGGCCAACGTCCTGACTTTC
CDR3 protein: CAISRSQEVVAGANVLTF

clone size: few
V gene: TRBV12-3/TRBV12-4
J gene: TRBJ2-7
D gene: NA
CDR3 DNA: TGTGCCAGCAGTCCCACCGGGGTCTACGAGCAGTACTTC
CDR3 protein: CASSPTGVYEQYF

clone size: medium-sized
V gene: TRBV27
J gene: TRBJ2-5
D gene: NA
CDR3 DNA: TGTGCCAGCAGTTTCCTGCCCCAAGAGACCCAGTACTTC
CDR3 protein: CASSFLPQETQYF

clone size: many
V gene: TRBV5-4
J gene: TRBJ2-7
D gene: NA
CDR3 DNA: TGTGCCAGCAGTTACTTGTACGAGCAGTACTTC
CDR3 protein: CASSYLYEQYF

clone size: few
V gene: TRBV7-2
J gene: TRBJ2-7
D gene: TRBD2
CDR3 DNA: TGTGCCAGCAGCTTAGGCCCGACTAGCGGGGGCGAGCAGTACTTC
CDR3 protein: CASSLGPTSGGEQYF

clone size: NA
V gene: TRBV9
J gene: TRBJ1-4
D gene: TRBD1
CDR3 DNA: TGTGCCAGCAGCGATGGGACAGGGCGGCATGAAAAACTGTTTTTT
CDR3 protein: CASSDGTGRHEKLFF

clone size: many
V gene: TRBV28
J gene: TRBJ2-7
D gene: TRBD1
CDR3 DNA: TGTGCCAGCAGTTCCTTTAAAACAGGGGATTCCTACGAGCAGTACTTC
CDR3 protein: CASSSFKTGDSYEQYF

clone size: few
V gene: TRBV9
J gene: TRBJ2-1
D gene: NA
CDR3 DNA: TGTGCCAGCAGCGTTAGCCCCAGCTCCTACAATGAGCAGTTCTTC
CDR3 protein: CASSVSPSSYNEQFF

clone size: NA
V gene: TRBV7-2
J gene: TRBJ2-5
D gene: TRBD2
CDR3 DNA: TGTGCCAGCAGCTTAATTGTCGCGGGGGGTTTCGAGACCCAGTACTTC
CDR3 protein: CASSLIVAGGFETQYF

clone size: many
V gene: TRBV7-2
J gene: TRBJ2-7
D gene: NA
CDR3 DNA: TGTGCCAGCACCCGGGACGGTTCCTACGAGCAGTACTTC
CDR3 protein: CASTRDGSYEQYF

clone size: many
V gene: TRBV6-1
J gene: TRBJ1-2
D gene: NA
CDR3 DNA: TGTGCCAGCAGTTATAACCGGGGTGGGGGCTATGGCTACACCTTC
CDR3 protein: CASSYNRGGGYGYTF

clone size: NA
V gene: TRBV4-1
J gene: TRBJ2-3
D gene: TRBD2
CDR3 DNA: TGCGCCAGCAGCCAAGAAGCGGGACCTATTCCTACTAGCACAGATACGCAGTATTTT
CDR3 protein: CASSQEAGPIPTSTDTQYF

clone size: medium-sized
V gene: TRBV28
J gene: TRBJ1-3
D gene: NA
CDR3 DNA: TGTGCCAGCAGCTCACCGAGGATAGGAAACACCATATATTTT
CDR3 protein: CASSSPRIGNTIYF

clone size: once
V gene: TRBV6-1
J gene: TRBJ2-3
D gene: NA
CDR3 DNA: TGTGCCAGCAGTCTGTGGGATCCGCAGTATTTT
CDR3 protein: CASSLWDPQYF

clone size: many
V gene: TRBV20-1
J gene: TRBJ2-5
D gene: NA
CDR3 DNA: TGCAGTGCTAACGGCGGCGATCAAGAGACCCAGTACTTC
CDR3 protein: CSANGGDQETQYF

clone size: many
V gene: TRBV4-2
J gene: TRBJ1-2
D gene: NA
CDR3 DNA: TGTGCCAGCAGCCAAGATTCGCTGTATGGCTACACCTTC
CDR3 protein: CASSQDSLYGYTF

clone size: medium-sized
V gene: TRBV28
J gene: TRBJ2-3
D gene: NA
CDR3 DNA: TGTGCCAGCAGTTCCCCCGGGGGGCGACGAGATACGCAGTATTTT
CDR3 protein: CASSSPGGRRDTQYF

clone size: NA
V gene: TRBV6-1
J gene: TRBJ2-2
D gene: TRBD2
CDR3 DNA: TGTGCCAGCAGGATTAGCGGGGGGAACACCGGGGAGCTGTTTTTT
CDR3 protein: CASRISGGNTGELFF

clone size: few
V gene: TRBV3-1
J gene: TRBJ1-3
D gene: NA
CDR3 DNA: TGTGCCAGCAGCCAAGAGTTTCGGGTGGATGGAAACACCATATATTTT
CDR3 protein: CASSQEFRVDGNTIYF

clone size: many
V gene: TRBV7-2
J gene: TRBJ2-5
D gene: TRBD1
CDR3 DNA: TGTGCCAGCAGCCCAAGACAGGGCCAGGGGGCCCAGTACTTC
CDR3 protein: CASSPRQGQGAQYF

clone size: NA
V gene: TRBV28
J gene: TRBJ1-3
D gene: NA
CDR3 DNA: TGTGCCAGAATGGTAGTCGGAAGCACCATATATTTT
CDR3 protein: CARMVVGSTIYF

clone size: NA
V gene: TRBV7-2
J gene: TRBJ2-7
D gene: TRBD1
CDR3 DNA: TGTGCCAGCAGCGTTCTTAAAGGACAGGCCGCCTACGAGCAGTACTTC
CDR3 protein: CASSVLKGQAAYEQYF

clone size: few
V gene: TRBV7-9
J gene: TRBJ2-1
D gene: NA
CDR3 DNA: TGTGCCAGCAGCTTTCGAACTACCTTACTTAAGAATGAGCAGTTCTTC
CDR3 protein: CASSFRTTLLKNEQFF

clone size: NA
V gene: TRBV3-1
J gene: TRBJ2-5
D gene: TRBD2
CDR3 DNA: TGTGCCAGCAGCCAATTAGTAGCGGGGGAGGGAGAGACCCAGTACTTC
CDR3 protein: CASSQLVAGEGETQYF

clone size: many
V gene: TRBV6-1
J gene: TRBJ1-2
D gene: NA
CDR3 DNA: TGTGCCAGCAGGCCGGGACTTAACTATGGCTACACCTTC
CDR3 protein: CASRPGLNYGYTF